This is a list of T cell receptor beta chains from one sample in a study of T cell responses to AZD1222 COVID-19 vaccine. Measured with immunoSEQ multiplex PCR; TCRdb has only the in-frame clones, and not every one. The data contain approximately 100,000 clones, around nine tenths of them singletons. The material sequenced was peripheral blood, taken on day 0 of AZD1222 vaccination. Receptors originate from an adult in good health. CDR3s leave out the opening cysteine and the closing phenylalanine or tryptophan.

v_gene,CDR3aa
TRBV10-3,AISEGDQPQH
TRBV6-2/TRBV6-3,ASSPKEASEKLF
TRBV18,ASSPRQGPNTEAF
TRBV4-1,ASSQDLVIRQTSGQH
TRBV30,AWNAGPLKNQPQH
TRBV19,ASSPTGGVNYGYT
TRBV29-1,SGRQGENIQY
TRBV3-1/TRBV3-2,ASSQDQRVYNEQF
TRBV5-1,ASSLAGPSTYEQY
TRBV7-6,ASSLFQGRSYEQY
TRBV25-1,ASRGNTDRGGYT
TRBV5-4,ASSQRTSGGKTQY
TRBV28,ATDRGSGYGYT
TRBV30,AWSVRNYNEQF
TRBV28,ASSLGRTAIEKLF
TRBV4-1,ASSLTGLGSNQPQH
TRBV19,ASSIGPMDEQF
TRBV23-1,ASSQSRTGTYNEQF
TRBV19,ASSDNPPGQGGTDTQY
TRBV27,ASSFRQGQETQY
TRBV4-3,ASSQDGHRVNEQF
TRBV19,ASSSPRPRLGHEKLF